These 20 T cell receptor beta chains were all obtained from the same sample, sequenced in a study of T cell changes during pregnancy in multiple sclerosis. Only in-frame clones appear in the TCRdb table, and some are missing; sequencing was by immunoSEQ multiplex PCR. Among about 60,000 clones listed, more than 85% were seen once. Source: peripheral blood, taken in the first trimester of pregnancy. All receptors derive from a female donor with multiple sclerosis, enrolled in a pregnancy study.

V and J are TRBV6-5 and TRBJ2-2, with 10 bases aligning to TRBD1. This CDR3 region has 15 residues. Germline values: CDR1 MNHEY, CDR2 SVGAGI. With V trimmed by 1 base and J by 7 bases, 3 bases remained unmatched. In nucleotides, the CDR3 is TGTGCCAGCAGTTACTGGACAGGGGGGGGCGGGGAGCTGTTTTTT. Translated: CASSYWTGGGGELFF.

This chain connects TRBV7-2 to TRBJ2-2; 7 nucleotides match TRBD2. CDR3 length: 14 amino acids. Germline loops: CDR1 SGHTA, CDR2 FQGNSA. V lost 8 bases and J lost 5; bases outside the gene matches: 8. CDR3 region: CASDWTGGTGELFF. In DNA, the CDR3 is TGTGCCAGCGACTGGACCGGGGGGACCGGGGAGCTGTTTTTT.

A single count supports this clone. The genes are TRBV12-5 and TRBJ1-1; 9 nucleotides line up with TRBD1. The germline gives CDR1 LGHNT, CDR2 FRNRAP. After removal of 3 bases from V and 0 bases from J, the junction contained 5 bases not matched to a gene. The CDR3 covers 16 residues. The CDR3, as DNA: TGTGCTAGTGGTTTCGCCGGGACAGGGTTGAACACTGAAGCTTTCTTT. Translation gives CASGFAGTGLNTEAFF.

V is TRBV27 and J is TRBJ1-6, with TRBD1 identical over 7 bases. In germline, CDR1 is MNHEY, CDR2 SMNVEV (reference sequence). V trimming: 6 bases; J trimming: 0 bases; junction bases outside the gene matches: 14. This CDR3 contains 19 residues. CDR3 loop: CASRPLRQGASSYNSPLHF. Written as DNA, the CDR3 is TGTGCCAGCAGACCCCTTCGACAGGGCGCGAGCTCCTATAATTCACCCCTCCACTTT.

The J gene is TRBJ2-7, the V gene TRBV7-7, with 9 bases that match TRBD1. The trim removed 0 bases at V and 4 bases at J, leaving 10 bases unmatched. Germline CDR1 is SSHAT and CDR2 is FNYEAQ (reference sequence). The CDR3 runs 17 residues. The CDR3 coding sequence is TGTGCCAGCAGCTTAGCCGGACAGGGGCGCTTGTGGTACGAGCAGTACTTC. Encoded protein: CASSLAGQGRLWYEQYF.

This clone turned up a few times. The CDR3 loop is CASSDSASGDYNEQFF. The CDR3 DNA is TGTGCCAGCAGTGACTCGGCCAGCGGGGACTACAATGAGCAGTTCTTC. The genes are TRBV6-4 and TRBJ2-1; 7 bases fit TRBD2. With V trimmed by 0 bases and J by 3 bases, 5 bases remained unmatched. The CDR3 spans 16 residues. Germline loops: CDR1 MRHNA, CDR2 SNTAGT.

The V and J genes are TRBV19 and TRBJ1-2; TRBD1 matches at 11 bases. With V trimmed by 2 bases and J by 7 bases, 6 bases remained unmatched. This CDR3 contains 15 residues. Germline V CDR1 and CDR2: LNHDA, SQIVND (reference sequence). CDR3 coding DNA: TGTGCCAGTAGTATATCGGGACAGGGGGGAAGTGGCTACACCTTC. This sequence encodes CASSISGQGGSGYTF.

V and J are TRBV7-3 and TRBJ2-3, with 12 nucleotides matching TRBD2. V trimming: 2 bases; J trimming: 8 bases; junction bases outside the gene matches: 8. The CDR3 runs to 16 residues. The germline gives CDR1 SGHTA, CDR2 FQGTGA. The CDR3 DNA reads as TGTGCCAGCAGCTTACAACTAGCGGGGGGTGGGGGTACGCAGTATTTT. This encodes CASSLQLAGGGGTQYF.

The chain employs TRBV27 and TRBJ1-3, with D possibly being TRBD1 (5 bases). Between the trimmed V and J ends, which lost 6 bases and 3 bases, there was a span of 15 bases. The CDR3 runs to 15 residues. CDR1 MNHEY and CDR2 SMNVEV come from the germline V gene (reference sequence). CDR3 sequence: CASSLYGGSGNTIYF. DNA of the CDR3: TGTGCCAGCAGCTTGTATGGGGGGAGTGGAAACACCATATATTTT.

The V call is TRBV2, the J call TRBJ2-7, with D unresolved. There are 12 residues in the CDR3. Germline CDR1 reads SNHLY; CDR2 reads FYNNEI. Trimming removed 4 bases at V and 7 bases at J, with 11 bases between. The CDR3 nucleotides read TGTGCCAGCAGTGGCCCACTGAGAGAGCAGTACTTC. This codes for CASSGPLREQYF.

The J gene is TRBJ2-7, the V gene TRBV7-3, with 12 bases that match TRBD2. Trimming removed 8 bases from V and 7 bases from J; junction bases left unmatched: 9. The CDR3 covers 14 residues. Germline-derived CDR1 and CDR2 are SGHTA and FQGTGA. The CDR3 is CASGRLAGASEQYF. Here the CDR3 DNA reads TGTGCCAGCGGACGACTAGCGGGGGCCTCGGAGCAGTACTTC.

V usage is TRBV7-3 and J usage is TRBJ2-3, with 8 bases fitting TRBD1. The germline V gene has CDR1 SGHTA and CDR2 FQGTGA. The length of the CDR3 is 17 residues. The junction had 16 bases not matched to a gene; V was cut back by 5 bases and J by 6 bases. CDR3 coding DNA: TGTGCCAGCAGCCTCGGGACAGGACGTCGCAGGGGGGATACGCAGTATTTT. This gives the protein CASSLGTGRRRGDTQYF.

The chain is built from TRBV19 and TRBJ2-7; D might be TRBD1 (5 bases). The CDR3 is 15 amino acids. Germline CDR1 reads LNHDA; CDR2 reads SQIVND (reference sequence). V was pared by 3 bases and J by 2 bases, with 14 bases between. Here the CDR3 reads CASSISITGAYEQYF. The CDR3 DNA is TGTGCCAGTAGTATCTCGATAACAGGCGCCTACGAGCAGTACTTC.

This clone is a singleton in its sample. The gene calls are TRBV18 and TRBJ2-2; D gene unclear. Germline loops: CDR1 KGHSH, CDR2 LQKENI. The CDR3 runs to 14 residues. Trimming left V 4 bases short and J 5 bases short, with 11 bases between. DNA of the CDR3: TGTGCCAGCTCACGGCAGGCTGGGACCGGGGAGCTGTTTTTT. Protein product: CASSRQAGTGELFF.

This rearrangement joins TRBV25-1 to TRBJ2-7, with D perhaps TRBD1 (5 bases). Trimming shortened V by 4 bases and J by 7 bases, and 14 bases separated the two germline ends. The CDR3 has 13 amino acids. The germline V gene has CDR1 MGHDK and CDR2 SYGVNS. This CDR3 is CASSVTEAGEQYF. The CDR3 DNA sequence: TGTGCCAGCAGTGTGACAGAGGCAGGTGAGCAGTACTTC.

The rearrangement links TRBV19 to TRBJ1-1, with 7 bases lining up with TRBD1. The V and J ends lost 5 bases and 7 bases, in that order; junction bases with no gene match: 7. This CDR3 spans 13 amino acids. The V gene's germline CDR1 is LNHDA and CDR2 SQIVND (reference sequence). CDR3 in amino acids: CASSPAGTDEAFF. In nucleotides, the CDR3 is TGTGCCAGTAGTCCCGCCGGGACAGATGAAGCTTTCTTT. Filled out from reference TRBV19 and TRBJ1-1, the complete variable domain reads DGGITQSPKYLFRKEGQNVTLSCEQNLNHDAMYWYRQDPGQGLRLIYYSQIVNDFQKGDIAEGYSVSREKKESFPLTVTSAQKNPTAFYLCASSPAGTDEAFFGQGTRLTVV.

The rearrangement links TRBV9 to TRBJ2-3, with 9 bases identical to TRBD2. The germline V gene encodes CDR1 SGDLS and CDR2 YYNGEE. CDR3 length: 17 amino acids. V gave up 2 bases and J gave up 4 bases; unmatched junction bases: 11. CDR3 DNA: TGTGCCAGCAGCGTGTCGGGTGCTAGCGGGGTTCCAGATACGCAGTATTTT. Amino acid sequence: CASSVSGASGVPDTQYF. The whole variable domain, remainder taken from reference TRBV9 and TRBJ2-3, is DSGVTQTPKHLITATGQRVTLRCSPRSGDLSVYWYQQSLDQGLQFLIQYYNGEERAKGNILERFSAQQFPDLHSELNLSSLELGDSALYFCASSVSGASGVPDTQYFGPGTRLTVL.

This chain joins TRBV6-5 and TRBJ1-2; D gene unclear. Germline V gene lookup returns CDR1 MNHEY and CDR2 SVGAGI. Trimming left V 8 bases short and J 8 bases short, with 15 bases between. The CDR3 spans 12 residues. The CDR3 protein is CASATGTGGYTF. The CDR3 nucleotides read TGTGCCAGCGCGACGGGAACTGGGGGCTACACCTTC.

For the CDR3, the DNA is TGTGCCATCAGTGTAGACTACCCAAACTATGGCTACACCTTC. This sequence encodes CAISVDYPNYGYTF. The gene calls are TRBV10-3 and TRBJ1-2, with D unresolved. Looked up from germline, CDR1 is ENHRY and CDR2 is SYGVKD. Trimming took off 4 bases at V and 2 bases at J, with 11 bases between the two ends. There are 14 residues in the CDR3.

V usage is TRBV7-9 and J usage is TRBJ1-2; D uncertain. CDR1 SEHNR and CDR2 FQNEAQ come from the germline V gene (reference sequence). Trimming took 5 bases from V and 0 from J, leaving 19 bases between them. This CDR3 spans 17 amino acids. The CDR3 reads CASSTTSLPFPNYGYTF. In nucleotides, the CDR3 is TGTGCCAGCAGCACAACGTCGCTCCCGTTCCCTAACTATGGCTACACCTTC.